The 12 T cell receptor beta chains below were found in one sample sequenced in a study of human T cells and chemical hapten exposure (dated by TCRdb to about 2021). The library was built by means of RACE. Sequenced using a NextSeq 500. TCRdb reanalyzed the raw reads on its own, using fastp at Q25 for trimming and MiXCR for clone calling, and kept in-frame beta chains. Each entry is one CDR3 protein sequence, shown with its most common DNA and genes. The sample includes around 56,000 distinct CDR3 sequences, with more than 7.5% observed a single time. 8% to 10% of the sample is held by the ten biggest clonotypes. The time point label, read with the paper, signifies: pre-sensitization, week 0. Read against the paper, the sample's treatment or condition label means: therapeutic diphenylcyclopropenone sensitization with weekly scalp DPC. The sample here was whole blood, taken in connection with sensitization to the hapten diphenylcyclopropenone (DPC). The receptors here all came from a man in his forties with alopecia areata. Some clones in this sample may be carry-over from other donors' samples.

This clonotype has ten or more counts. CDR3: CASSQGPTGTSGRNEQFF. The CDR3 DNA reads as TGCGCCAGCAGCCAAGGCCCGACCGGGACTAGCGGGAGAAATGAGCAGTTCTTC. The chain joins TRBV4-3 to TRBJ2-1; 14 nucleotides match TRBD2. Germline CDR1 and CDR2: LGHNA and YSLEER. The CDR3 has 18 amino acids. Trimming removed 1 base from V and 7 bases from J; junction bases left unmatched: 9.

Note on this clonotype: Sequence at one end of the junction differs from germline and may be a read error. The rearrangement joins TRBV5-4 to TRBJ2-3; 7 nucleotides agree with TRBD2. The CDR3 extends over 16 amino acids. Per the germline V gene, CDR1 is SGHNT and CDR2 is YYREEE (reference sequence). The CDR3 loop is CASSSLGGRDRHTRYF. The CDR3 nucleotides are TGTGCCAGCAGCTCCTTAGGAGGGAGGGACCGTCATACGCGGTATTTT.

By share of the sample, this clonotype is medium-sized. The chain joins TRBV3-1 to TRBJ2-7, with 8 bases that match TRBD1. The CDR3 runs to 13 residues. Germline loops: CDR1 LGHDT, CDR2 YNNKEL (reference sequence). The V segment lost 6 bases and the J segment 6 bases; nucleotides outside the gene matches: 7. The CDR3 nucleotides read TGTGCCAGCAGTCAGGGGGCGCGAGGCGAGCAGTACTTC. This codes for CASSQGARGEQYF.

This clonotype was seen repeatedly, ten times or more. The gene calls are TRBV28 and TRBJ2-2; TRBD1 agrees at 10 bases. Trimming at V came to 6 bases and at J to 3 bases, leaving 4 bases not matched to a gene. Germline V CDR1 and CDR2: MDHEN, SYDVKM. The CDR3 is made up of 15 amino acids. In DNA form, the CDR3 reads TGTGCCAGCAGCCCGGGACAGGGGCACACCGGGGAGCTGTTTTTT. Translating it yields CASSPGQGHTGELFF. The entire variable domain, with the rest obtained from reference TRBV28 and TRBJ2-2, is as follows: DVKVTQSSRYLVKRTGEKVFLECVQDMDHENMFWYRQDPGLGLRLIYFSYDVKMKEKGDIPEGYSVSREKKERFSLILESASTNQTSMYLCASSPGQGHTGELFFGEGSRLTVL.

This clonotype was seen only a few times. The V gene is TRBV28, the J gene TRBJ1-5; the D gene is possibly TRBD1 (6 bases). The CDR3 totals 16 residues. Germline V gives CDR1 MDHEN, CDR2 SYDVKM. V lost 5 bases and J lost 5, with 19 bases in between. DNA of the CDR3: TGTGCCAGCAGTCCAACAGGGAAGTGGGTGGATCAGCCCCAGCATTTT. Its protein product is CASSPTGKWVDQPQHF.

This clonotype has ten or more counts. The chain recombines TRBV29-1 with TRBJ2-7; the D is unclear. Germline assignment: CDR1 SQVTM and CDR2 ANQGSEA. Trimming took 0 bases from V and 3 from J, leaving 9 bases between them. The CDR3 length is 13 residues. CDR3: CSVEEVGIYEQYF. The CDR3 region has the DNA TGCAGCGTTGAAGAAGTAGGGATCTACGAGCAGTACTTC.

This chain links TRBV29-1 with TRBJ2-7, with a weak D call TRBD1 (5 bases). V was clipped by 4 bases and J by 2 bases, with 15 bases between them. This CDR3 is 14 amino acids long. In germline, CDR1 is SQVTM, CDR2 ANQGSEA. CDR3 nucleotides: TGCAGCGTTGCCGGCGACAGTGGGACCTACGAGCAGTACTTC. Translated: CSVAGDSGTYEQYF.

The rearrangement joins TRBV2 to TRBJ1-6; weak D call: TRBD1 (5 bases). V lost 9 bases to trimming and J lost 7 bases, with 16 bases between them. The CDR3 extends over 14 amino acids. Germline V gene sequence: CDR1 SNHLY, CDR2 FYNNEI. CDR3 bases: TGTGCCAGTGCTACCGGGACCAAGAATTCACCCCTCCACTTT. It codes for CASATGTKNSPLHF.

In this sample, this clonotype turned up many times. CDR3 nucleotides: TGTGCCAGCAAAACCATGGATGAGCAGTTCTTC. It is translated as CASKTMDEQFF. The chain carries TRBV27 and TRBJ2-1; D gene unclear. Germline V lookup: CDR1 MNHEY, CDR2 SMNVEV (reference sequence). The CDR3 runs 11 residues. Trimming stripped 7 bases from V and 8 bases from J, with 9 bases between.

Concerning this clonotype itself: This sequence may be a read error, since a much larger clone differs from it by one base. V and J are TRBV6-1 and TRBJ1-6, with 8 nucleotides matching TRBD1. Germline assignment: CDR1 MNHNS and CDR2 SASEGT. There are 15 residues in the CDR3. CDR3 in amino acids: CASSPTQGVVSSLHF. The CDR3 bases are TGTGCCAGCAGCCCCACACAGGGGGTGGTTTCATCCCTCCACTTT.

This clonotype was detected ten times or more. The CDR3 sequence is CASSPQREPPYEQYF. As DNA, the CDR3 is TGTGCCAGCAGCCCGCAGCGGGAGCCCCCCTACGAGCAGTACTTC. V usage is TRBV7-9 and J usage is TRBJ2-7, with 8 positions matching TRBD2. The CDR3 has 15 amino acids. The junction had 8 bases not matched to a gene; V was cut back by 5 bases and J by 2 bases. Per germline, CDR1 SEHNR and CDR2 FQNEAQ (reference sequence).

This clonotype was detected many times. The chain links TRBV4-3 to TRBJ2-7; no clear D. This CDR3 is built from 14 residues. V shed 4 bases and J shed 0 bases, with 10 bases lying between them. The V gene's germline CDR1 is LGHNA and CDR2 YSLEER. The CDR3 region has the DNA TGCGCCAGCAGCCCGGAAACTTCCTCCTACGAGCAGTACTTC. Translating gives CASSPETSSYEQYF.